The entry below gives a single TCR beta chain sequence along with its context. The sample belongs to a study of blood T cell repertoires in COVID-19. Original methodology: Using reference gene primer amplification, nucleated cell counts were estimated. The repertoire was sequenced with immunoSEQ multiplex PCR; TCRdb's copy has only in-frame clones and lacks some. The V and J calls and clone size come from that table; D and trimming were worked out from the DNA. This table has 95,000 to 100,000 clones, roughly 90% appearing once. CDR3 length equals 14 residues. Germline V gene lookup returns CDR1 LGHNA and CDR2 YNFKEQ. V lost 0 bases, J lost 3 bases, and 9 bases lay in between.

The receptor comes from a human donor with COVID-19, enrolled during active disease. The donor label of this sample is uncertain. The chain combines TRBV4-2 with TRBJ2-7, with D unclear. The sequenced sample consisted of peripheral blood. CDR3 in amino acids: CASSQDLEHYEQYF. In DNA form, the CDR3 reads TGTGCCAGCAGCCAAGATCTGGAGCACTACGAGCAGTACTTC.